This T cell receptor (beta chain) came from a study of T cell repertoires in cytomegalovirus infection. Study-wide context: Public TCR beta signature analysis indicated the presence of both CMV infection and matching HLA type. Notes on the study in general: Based on cumulative public TCR beta family frequency, carriers of CMV plus the relevant HLA were identified. CMV-specific TCR beta clonotypes restricted by HLA-C were the ones dominating the ex vivo response.

In TCRdb, the reads were re-called with MiXCR into one record per CDR3 protein. The sample yields around 530,000 distinct CDR3 sequences, 15% to 20% seen once. Regarding this clonotype: Its antigen is unidentified.

This CDR3 is 15 amino acids long. V lost 2 bases and J 0 bases, leaving 8 bases between the germline ends. Germline loops: CDR1 LGHNA, CDR2 YNFKEQ. The material sequenced was CD8+ T cells from PBMCs. This sequence joins TRBV4-2 and TRBJ1-5; D not certain. This TCR was recovered from a human donor in good health (CMV status not recorded). Some clones in this sample may be carry-over from other donors' samples. CDR3 DNA: TGTGCCAGCAGCCAAACCCGGGGTAGCAATCAGCCCCAGCATTTT. It is translated as CASSQTRGSNQPQHF.